This TCR beta chain is drawn from a study of blood T cell repertoires in COVID-19 (dated by TCRdb to 2019 to 2021). For the wider study: Samples covering the acute and convalescent phases of COVID-19 were provided by collaborators in the United States, Italy and Spain. Where HLA class I and class II types were available, the types were taken from metadata supplied by the sample provider, not from assay-based typing. The repertoires were released in a freely available public database meant as a resource for research on the immune response to SARS-CoV-2. The material from the prospective study consisted of cDNA or gDNA derived from T cells, B-cell-depleted T cells, or PBMCs. Samples were obtained from the ongoing ImmuneRACE study (first 160 participants) and from over 1,000 subjects provided by 6 global collaborators. Subjects who had been exposed to COVID-19, were actively infected with it, or had recovered from it provided the deeply sampled blood TCRbeta repertoires that made up the dataset. Sample metadata almost always included a de-identified subject ID, COVID-19 status, age in years and sex. Overall study results and their limits: The quantity of clinical and demographic metadata differed by source and by participant and was supplied without curation.

The cysteine opens and the phenylalanine closes a CDR3 of 12 amino acids. Kept here is only the CDR3 DNA, which spans 36 bases and is read in frame from base 1. Taken from the germline V gene, the CDR1 and CDR2 loops are SQVTM and ANQGSEA. Trimming accounts for 6 bases at V and 4 bases at J, while the number of junction bases matched to no gene is 1. This clone turned up a few times. It has no known antigen specificity. No per-base quality is available; no much larger clone lies one base away. TCRbeta CDR3 regions were amplified from genomic DNA using the immunoSEQ Assay, a bias-controlled multiplex PCR. Regarding the original processing steps: Within the assay, amplification of reference gene primers was used to estimate how many nucleated cells each sample contained. To quantify the absolute abundance of each unique TCRbeta CDR3 rearrangement, sequence reads were collapsed and filtered. For each sample, productive Simpson clonality was calculated by taking the square root of Simpson's diversity index across productive rearrangements. TCRdb obtained this table from immuneACCESS and retained in-frame rearrangements with V and J assigned. These tables miss some clones; where compared with another copy, unresolved V genes account for less than half of the shortfall, and the remainder is unexplained. V and J calls and clone size are those listed in that table; D and trimming were worked out from the DNA. Recorded for this sample are some 230,000 clones; around 83% of them occurred a single time. Together, the top ten hold roughly 1.3% of the sample.

In the prospective study, participants were roughly 18 to 100 years old, resided in about 25 geographic areas of the United States, and were enrolled through a virtual design. In the prospective study, participants were assigned to cohorts based on the clinical history participants reported in a screening survey and a study questionnaire. In the prospective study, whole blood, serum and a nasopharyngeal or oropharyngeal swab were collected from each participant by mobile phlebotomists. Prospective study participants could optionally give additional blood draws and questionnaires over a roughly 2-month period. Prospective study blood samples were shipped either frozen or at room temperature before DNA extraction.

The sequence was obtained from a middle-aged woman with acute COVID-19. Recombination linked TRBV29-1 to TRBJ2-7, with 12 bases in between that match TRBD1. Sequenced material: PBMCs or T cells enriched from blood (not recorded which). The sequence in DNA is TGCAGCGTGGGACAGGGGGCATACGAGCAGTACTTC. Translated, it reads CSVGQGAYEQYF.